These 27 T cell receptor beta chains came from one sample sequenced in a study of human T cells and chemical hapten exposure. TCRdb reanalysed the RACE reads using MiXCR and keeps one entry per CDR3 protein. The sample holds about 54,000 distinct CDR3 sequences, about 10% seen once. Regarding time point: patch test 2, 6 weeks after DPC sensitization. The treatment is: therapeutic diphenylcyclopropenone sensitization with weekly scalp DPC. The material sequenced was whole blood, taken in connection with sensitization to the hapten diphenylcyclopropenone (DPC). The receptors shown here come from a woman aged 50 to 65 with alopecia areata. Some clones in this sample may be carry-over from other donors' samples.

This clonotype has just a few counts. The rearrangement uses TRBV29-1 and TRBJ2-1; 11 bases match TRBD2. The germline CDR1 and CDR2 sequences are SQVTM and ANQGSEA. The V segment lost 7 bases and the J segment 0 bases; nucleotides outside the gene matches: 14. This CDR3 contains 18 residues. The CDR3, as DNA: TGCAGCGCTGACGCTAGCGGGAGGCCTCAGAGCTCCTACAATGAGCAGTTCTTC. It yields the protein CSADASGRPQSSYNEQFF.

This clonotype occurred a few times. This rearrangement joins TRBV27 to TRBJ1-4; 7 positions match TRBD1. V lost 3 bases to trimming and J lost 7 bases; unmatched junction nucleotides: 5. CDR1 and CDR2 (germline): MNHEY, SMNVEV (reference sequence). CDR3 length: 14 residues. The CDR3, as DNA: TGTGCCAGCAGTTTTCACGGGACAGCTGAAAAACTGTTTTTT. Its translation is CASSFHGTAEKLFF. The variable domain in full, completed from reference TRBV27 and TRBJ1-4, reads EAQVTQNPRYLITVTGKKLTVTCSQNMNHEYMSWYRQDPGLGLRQIYYSMNVEVTDKGDVPEGYKVSRKEKRNFPLILESPSPNQTSLYFCASSFHGTAEKLFFGSGTQLSVL.

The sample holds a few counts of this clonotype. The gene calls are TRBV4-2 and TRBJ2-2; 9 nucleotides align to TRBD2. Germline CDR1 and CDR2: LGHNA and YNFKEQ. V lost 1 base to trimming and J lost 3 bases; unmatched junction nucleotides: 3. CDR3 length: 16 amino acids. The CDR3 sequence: CASSQGTSGYTGELFF. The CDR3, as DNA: TGTGCCAGCAGCCAAGGTACTAGCGGGTACACCGGGGAGCTGTTTTTT.

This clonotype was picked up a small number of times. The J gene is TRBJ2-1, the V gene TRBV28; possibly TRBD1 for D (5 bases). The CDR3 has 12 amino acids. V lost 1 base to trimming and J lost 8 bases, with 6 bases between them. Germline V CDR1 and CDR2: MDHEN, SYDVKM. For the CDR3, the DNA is TGTGCCAGCAGTTTATTCAGGGATGAGCAGTTCTTC. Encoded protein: CASSLFRDEQFF.

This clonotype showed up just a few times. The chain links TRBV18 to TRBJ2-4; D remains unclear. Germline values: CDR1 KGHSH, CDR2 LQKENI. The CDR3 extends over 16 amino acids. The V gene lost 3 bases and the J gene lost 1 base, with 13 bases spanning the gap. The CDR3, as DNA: TGTGCCAGCTCACCGCCCCTATACGGCGCCAAAAACATTCAGTACTTC. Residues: CASSPPLYGAKNIQYF.

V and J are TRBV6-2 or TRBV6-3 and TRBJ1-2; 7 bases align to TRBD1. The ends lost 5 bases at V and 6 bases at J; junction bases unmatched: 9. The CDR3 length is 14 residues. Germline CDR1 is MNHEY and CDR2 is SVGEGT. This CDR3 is CASSRGGKTDGYTF. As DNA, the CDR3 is TGTGCCAGCAGTCGAGGGGGCAAGACGGATGGCTACACCTTC.

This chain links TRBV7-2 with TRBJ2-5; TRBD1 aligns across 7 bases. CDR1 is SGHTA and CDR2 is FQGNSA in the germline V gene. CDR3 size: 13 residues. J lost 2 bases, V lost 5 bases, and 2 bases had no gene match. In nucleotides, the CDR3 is TGTGCCAGCAGCCCGGACAGGCAAGAGACCCAGTACTTC. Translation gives CASSPDRQETQYF. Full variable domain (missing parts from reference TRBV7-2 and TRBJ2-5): GAGVSQSPSNKVTEKGKDVELRCDPISGHTALYWYRQSLGQGLEFLIYFQGNSAPDKSGLPSDRFSAERTGGSVSTLTIQRTQQEDSAVYLCASSPDRQETQYFGPGTRLLVL.

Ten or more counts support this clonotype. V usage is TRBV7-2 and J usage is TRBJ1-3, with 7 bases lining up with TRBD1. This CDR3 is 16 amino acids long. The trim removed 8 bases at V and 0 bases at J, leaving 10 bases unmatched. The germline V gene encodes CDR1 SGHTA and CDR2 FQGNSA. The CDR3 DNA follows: TGTGCCAGCTCCACAGGGGCGGGGGGCTCTGGAAACACCATATATTTT. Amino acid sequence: CASSTGAGGSGNTIYF.

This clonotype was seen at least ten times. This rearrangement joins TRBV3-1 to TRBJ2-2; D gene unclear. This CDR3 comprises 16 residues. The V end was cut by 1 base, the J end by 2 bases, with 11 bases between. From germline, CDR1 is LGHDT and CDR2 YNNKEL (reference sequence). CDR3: CASSQAYLGNTGELFF. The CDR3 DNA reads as TGTGCCAGCAGCCAAGCTTACCTCGGCAACACCGGGGAGCTGTTTTTT.

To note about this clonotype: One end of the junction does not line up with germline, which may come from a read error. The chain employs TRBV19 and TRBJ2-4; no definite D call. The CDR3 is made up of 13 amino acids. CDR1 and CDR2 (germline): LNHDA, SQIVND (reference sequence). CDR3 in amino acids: CASSTARDSAGHF. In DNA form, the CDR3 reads TGTGCCAGTAGTACCGCCAGAGATTCGGCCGGGCACTTC.

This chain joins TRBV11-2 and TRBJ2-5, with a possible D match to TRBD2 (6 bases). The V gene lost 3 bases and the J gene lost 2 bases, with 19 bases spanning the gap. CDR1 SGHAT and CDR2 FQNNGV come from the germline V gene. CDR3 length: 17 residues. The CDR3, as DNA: TGTGCCAGCAGCTTTTTGGAGTTCGCGGGATCTCAAGAGACCCAGTACTTC. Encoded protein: CASSFLEFAGSQETQYF.

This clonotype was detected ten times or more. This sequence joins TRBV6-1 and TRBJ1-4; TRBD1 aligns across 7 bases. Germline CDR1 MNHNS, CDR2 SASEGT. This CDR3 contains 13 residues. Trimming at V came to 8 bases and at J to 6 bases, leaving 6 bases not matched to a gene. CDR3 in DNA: TGTGCCAGCGAGCGACAGGGAGATGAAAAACTGTTTTTT. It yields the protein CASERQGDEKLFF.

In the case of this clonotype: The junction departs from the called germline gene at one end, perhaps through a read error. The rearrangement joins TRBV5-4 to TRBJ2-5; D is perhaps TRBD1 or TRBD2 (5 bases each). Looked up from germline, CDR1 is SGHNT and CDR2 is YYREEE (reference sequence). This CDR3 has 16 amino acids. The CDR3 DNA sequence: TGTGCCAGCAGCTTGGGAACAACAACGGGGCAAGCGACCCAGTACTTC. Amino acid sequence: CASSLGTTTGQATQYF.

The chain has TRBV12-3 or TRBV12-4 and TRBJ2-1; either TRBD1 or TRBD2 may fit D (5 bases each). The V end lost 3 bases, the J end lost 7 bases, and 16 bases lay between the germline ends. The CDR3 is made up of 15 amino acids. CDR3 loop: CASSFTRGRWNEQFF. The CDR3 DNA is TGTGCCAGCAGTTTCACCCGGGGCCGCTGGAATGAGCAGTTCTTC.

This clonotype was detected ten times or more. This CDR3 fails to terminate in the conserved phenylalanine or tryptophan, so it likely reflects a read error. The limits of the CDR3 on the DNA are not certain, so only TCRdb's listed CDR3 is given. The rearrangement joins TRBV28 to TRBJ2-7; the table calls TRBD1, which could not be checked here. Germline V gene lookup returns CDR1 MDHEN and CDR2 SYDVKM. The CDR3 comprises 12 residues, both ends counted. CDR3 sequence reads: CASSSPGSLIRR.

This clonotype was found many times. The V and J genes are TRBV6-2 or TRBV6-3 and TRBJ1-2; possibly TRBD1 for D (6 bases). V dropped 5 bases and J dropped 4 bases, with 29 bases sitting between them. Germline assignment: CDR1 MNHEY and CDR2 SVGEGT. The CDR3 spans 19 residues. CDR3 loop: CASSLMPSELTPGAYGYTF. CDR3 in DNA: TGTGCCAGCAGTCTCATGCCGTCGGAGCTCACGCCGGGGGCCTATGGCTACACCTTC.

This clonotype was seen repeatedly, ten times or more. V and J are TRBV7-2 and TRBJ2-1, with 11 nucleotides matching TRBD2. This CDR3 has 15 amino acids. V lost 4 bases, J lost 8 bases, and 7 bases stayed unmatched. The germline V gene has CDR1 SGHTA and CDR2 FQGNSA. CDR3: CASSYRSGGADEQFF. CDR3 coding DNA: TGTGCCAGCAGCTACCGTAGCGGGGGGGCCGATGAGCAGTTCTTC.

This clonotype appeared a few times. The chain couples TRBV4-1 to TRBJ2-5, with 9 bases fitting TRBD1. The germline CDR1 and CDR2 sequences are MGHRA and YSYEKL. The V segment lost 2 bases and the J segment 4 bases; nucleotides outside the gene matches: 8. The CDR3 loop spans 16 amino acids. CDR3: CASSQMRTGVSETQYF. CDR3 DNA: TGCGCCAGCAGCCAAATGAGGACAGGGGTGTCAGAGACCCAGTACTTC.

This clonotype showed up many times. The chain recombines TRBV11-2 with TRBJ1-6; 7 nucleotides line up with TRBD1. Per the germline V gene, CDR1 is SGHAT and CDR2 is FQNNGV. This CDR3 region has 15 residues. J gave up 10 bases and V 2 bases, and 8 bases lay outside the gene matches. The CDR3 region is CASSLLAGGESPLHF. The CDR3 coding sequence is TGTGCCAGCAGCTTATTGGCAGGGGGGGAATCACCCCTCCACTTT.

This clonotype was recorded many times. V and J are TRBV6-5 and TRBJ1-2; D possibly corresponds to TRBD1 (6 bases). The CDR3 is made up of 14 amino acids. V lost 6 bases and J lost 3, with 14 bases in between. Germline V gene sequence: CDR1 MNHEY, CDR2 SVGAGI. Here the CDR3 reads CASRPGRGDYGYTF. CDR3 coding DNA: TGTGCCAGCAGGCCAGGCAGGGGAGACTATGGCTACACCTTC.

CDR3 amino acids: CASSVVGRTEAFF. The CDR3 DNA is TGTGCCAGCAGCGTAGTGGGCCGCACTGAAGCTTTCTTT. The V gene is TRBV9, the J gene TRBJ1-1; D remains ambiguous. The CDR3 is 13 amino acids. CDR1 SGDLS and CDR2 YYNGEE come from the germline V gene. The V gene lost 0 bases and the J gene lost 4 bases, with 7 bases spanning the gap.

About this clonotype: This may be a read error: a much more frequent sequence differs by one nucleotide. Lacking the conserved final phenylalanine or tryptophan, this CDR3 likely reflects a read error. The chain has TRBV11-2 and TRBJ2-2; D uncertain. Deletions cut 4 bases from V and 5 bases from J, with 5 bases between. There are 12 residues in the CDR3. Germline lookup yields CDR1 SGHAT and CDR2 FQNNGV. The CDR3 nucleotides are TGTGCCAGCAGCTCGACAACCGGGGAGCTGTTTTCT. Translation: CASSSTTGELFS.

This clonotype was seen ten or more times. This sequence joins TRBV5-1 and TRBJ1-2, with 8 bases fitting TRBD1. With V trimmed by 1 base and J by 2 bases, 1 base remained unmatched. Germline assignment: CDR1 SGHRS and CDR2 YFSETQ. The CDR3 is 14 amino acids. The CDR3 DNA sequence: TGCGCCAGCAGCTTGTCAGGGGGCAACTATGGCTACACCTTC. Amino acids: CASSLSGGNYGYTF.

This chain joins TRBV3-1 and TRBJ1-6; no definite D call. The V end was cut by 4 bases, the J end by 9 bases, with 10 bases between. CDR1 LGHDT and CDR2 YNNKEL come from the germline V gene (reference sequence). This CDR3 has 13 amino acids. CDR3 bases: TGTGCCAGCAGCCCCAACATTGGTTCACCCCTCCACTTT. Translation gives CASSPNIGSPLHF. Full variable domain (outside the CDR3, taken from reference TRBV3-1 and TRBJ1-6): DTAVSQTPKYLVTQMGNDKSIKCEQNLGHDTMYWYKQDSKKFLKIMFSYNNKELIINETVPNRFSPKSPDKAHLNLHINSLELGDSAVYFCASSPNIGSPLHFGNGTRLTVT.

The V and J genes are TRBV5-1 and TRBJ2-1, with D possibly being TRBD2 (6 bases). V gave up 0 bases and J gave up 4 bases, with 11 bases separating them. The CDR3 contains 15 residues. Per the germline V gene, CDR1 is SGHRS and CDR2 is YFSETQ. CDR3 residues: CASSLEAGPYNEQFF. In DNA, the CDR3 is TGCGCCAGCAGCTTGGAGGCGGGGCCTTACAATGAGCAGTTCTTC.

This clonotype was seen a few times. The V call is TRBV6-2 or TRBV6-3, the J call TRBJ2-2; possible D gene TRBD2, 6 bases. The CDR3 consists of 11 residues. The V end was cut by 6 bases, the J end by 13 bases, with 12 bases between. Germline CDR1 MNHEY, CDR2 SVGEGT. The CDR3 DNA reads TGTGCCAGCAGATCAGAGGAGGGGCTGTTTTTT. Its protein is CASRSEEGLFF.

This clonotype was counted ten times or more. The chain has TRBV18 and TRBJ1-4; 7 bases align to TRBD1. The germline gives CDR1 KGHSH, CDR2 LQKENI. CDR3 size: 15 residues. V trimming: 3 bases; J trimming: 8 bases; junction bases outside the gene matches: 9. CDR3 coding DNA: TGTGCCAGCTCACCCCGGGGACAGCATGGGGAAAAACTGTTTTTT. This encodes CASSPRGQHGEKLFF.